Given below is one TCR beta chain in context. Its antigen has not been determined. It has no much larger one-base neighbor in the sample; base qualities were not kept. This entry comes from a study of shared clonotypes between healthy human individuals (dated by TCRdb to the early 2020s). Concerning the study at large: Three men and a couple of women, aged 18 to 49 years, made up the cohort. For each donor, three plates each were used for CD4 naive and CD4 memory, two plates were used for CD8 naive, and one plate was used for CD8 memory. The study deeply sequenced blood TCR repertoires of about 5 healthy adults to estimate repertoire size and the extent of clonotype sharing between individuals. Different laboratories and diverse techniques were used to prepare libraries and sequence TCR repertoires, to increase sequencing depth and limit assay-specific biases. Leukapheresis yielded between about 0.85 and 10 billion PBMCs per donor. The paper's findings and limits, for the study overall: Estimated clonotype richness was generally larger for naive than for memory subsets. About 5% of naive CD4, 3.5% of naive CD8, 2% to 2.5% of memory CD4, and less than 0.45% of memory CD8 clonotypes were shared across four donors. Rarefaction of sorted-subset datasets indicated incomplete sequencing despite the large sequencing depth. Because the study included a small number of donors, the genetic and exposure-history diversity represented was limited. Sampling was restricted to blood, and TCR repertoires in tissues likely differ from the TCR repertoires found in blood. Higher generation probabilities were observed for clonotypes shared by all four sorted-subset donors than for non-shared clonotypes. Pairwise subsampling led to the expectation that sequencing depth would affect the degree of clonotype sharing among donors.

The donors were healthy, HIV-negative adults who had no recently reported acute infections or vaccinations. Every donor was a Caucasian adult residing in Nashville, Tennessee, USA. CD4+ T cells were enriched by magnetic negative selection, after which naive cells were positively selected on CD45RA and the negative fraction was taken as the memory subset. Blood was collected by leukapheresis, and PBMCs were isolated by Ficoll-Histopaque density gradient centrifugation and then cryopreserved in liquid nitrogen vapor phase. Analytical flow cytometry was used to check the purity and quantity of each magnetically sorted T cell population. Genomic DNA was isolated from each sorted fraction and quantified by UV absorbance on a Nanodrop 2000c. Using the deep immunoSEQ assay, multiplex PCR amplified TCR CDR3 regions from genomic DNA. For each cell subset, the extracted genomic DNA was distributed evenly across all wells of several immunoSEQ 96-well plates, and each plate served as one replicate. For sorted subsets, about 200 ng genomic DNA, equal to approximately 30,000 T cell genomes, was loaded into each replicate PCR. The purified libraries were quantified using a Qubit 3.0 fluorometer, sized with a Bioanalyzer 2100, and then quantified again using the KAPA Library Quantification kit. Each immunoSEQ 96-well plate was sequenced on its own single-read 150-cycle Illumina NextSeq 550 flow cell. Regarding the original processing steps: Because only junctional sequences without quality scores were contained in the immunoSEQ output, filtering matching that applied to full-length reads could not be performed. To assign V/J genes and CDR3, sequences were annotated against IMGT germline references using PyIR, a Python wrapper for IgBLAST v1.9. Reads with weak V/J assignments (E-value above 1e-6), missing CDR3, stop codons, out-of-frame junctions, or ambiguous translated residues were removed. V3J clonotypes were defined by identical inferred V gene, J gene, and CDR3 amino acid sequence. Percentage overlap between repertoires was computed as shared unique clonotypes divided by the size of the smaller repertoire. Richness of each repertoire was evaluated using RTK rarefaction, the Chao1 estimator, and Recon v2.1 estimates of unobserved clonotypes. Generation probabilities were computed with OLGA for all TCRbeta clonotypes obtained by the gDNA method from several donors. TCRdb retrieved this table from immuneACCESS and kept in-frame rearrangements only. Not all clones are present; in checked studies, unresolved V genes account for under half, and no reason is known for the remainder. V, J and clone size derive from that table, while D and trimming were established from the DNA sequence. The sample contains about 1 million clones, about three quarters of them found a single time. The ten largest account for roughly 1.4% of the sample.

The germline V gene sets CDR1 to MDHEN and CDR2 to SYDVKM. Germline trimming amounts to 8 bases on V and 4 bases on J, with 9 as the count of junction bases outside the gene matches. The CDR3 holds 15 amino acids from the cysteine to the phenylalanine. Solely the CDR3 DNA is kept, with 45 bases framed from the first base. Sequences were obtained from memory CD4+ T cells sorted from blood. What the cell subset or site label conveys for this sample: CD45RA-negative fraction. The origin of this receptor is a man younger than 35 in good health. The rearranged segments are TRBV28 and TRBJ1-2; 11 bases in the junction line up with TRBD1. The DNA sequence is as follows: TGTGCCAGCCTCCCTGGACAGGGGGCTTTCTATGGCTACACCTTC. Its protein is CASLPGQGAFYGYTF.